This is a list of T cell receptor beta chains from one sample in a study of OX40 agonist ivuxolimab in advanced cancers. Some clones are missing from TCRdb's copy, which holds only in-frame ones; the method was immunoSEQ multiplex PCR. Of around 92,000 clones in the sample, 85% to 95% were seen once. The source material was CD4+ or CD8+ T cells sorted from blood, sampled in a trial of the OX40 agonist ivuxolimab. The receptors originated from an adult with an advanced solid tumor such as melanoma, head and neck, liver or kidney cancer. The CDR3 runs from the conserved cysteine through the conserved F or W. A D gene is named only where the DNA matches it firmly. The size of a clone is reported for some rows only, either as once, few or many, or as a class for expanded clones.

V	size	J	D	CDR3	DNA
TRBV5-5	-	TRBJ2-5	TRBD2	CASSLGGLAGSETQYF	TGTGCCAGCAGCTTGGGCGGACTAGCGGGATCGGAGACCCAGTACTTC
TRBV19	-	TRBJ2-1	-	CASSSRPFSYNEQFF	TGTGCCAGTAGTTCCCGCCCCTTCTCCTACAATGAGCAGTTCTTC
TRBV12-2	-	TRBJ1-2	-	CASRSRDTTNYGYTF	TGTGCAAGTCGCTCCCGGGACACCACTAACTATGGCTACACCTTC
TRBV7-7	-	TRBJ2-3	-	CASSFSSALGDTQYF	TGTGCTAGCAGCTTTTCTAGCGCGCTGGGAGATACGCAGTATTTT
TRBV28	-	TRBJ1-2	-	CASSFRPLGYGYTF	TGTGCCAGCAGTTTCCGGCCTCTGGGCTATGGCTACACCTTC
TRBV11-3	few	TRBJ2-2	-	CASSLVPSGRTGELFF	TGTGCCAGCAGCTTAGTACCGTCAGGGCGGACCGGGGAGCTGTTTTTT
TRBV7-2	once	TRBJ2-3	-	CASSPDWGGDTQYF	TGTGCCAGCAGCCCGGACTGGGGCGGAGATACGCAGTATTTT
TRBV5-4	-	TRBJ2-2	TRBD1	CASSLEGQVNTGELFF	TGTGCCAGCAGCTTGGAGGGACAGGTCAACACCGGGGAGCTGTTTTTT
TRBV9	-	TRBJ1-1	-	CASSVAPGRAEAFF	TGTGCCAGCAGCGTAGCTCCTGGGAGGGCTGAAGCTTTCTTT
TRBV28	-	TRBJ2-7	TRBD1	CASSSGQDYEQYF	TGTGCCAGCAGCTCCGGACAGGACTACGAGCAGTACTTC
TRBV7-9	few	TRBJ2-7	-	CASSISPGIYEQYF	TGTGCCAGCAGCATTAGCCCGGGGATCTACGAGCAGTACTTC
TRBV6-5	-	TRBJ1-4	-	CASRGTQSEKLFF	TGTGCCAGCAGGGGGACCCAATCCGAAAAACTGTTTTTT
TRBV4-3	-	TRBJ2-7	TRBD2	CASSQAVGTSASYEQYF	TGCGCCAGCAGCCAAGCCGTGGGGACTAGCGCGTCCTACGAGCAGTACTTC
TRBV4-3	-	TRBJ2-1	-	CASSQSFVGANYNEQFF	TGCGCCAGCAGCCAGTCCTTTGTGGGAGCAAACTACAATGAGCAGTTCTTC
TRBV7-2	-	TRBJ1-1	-	CASSLIEGYTEAFF	TGTGCCAGCAGCTTAATCGAAGGATACACTGAAGCTTTCTTT
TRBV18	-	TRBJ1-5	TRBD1	CASSPQGQGYQPQHF	TGTGCCAGCTCACCACAGGGACAGGGCTATCAGCCCCAGCATTTT
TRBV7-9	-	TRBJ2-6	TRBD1	CASSPSGTGVLSGANVLTF	TGTGCCAGCAGCCCGTCCGGGACAGGGGTTTTAAGTGGGGCCAACGTCCTGACTTTC
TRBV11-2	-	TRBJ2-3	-	CASSLSDTQYF	TGTGCCAGCAGCTTATCCGATACGCAGTATTTT
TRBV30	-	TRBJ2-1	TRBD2	CAASGSGGPNEQFF	TGTGCTGCCTCGGGTAGCGGGGGACCCAATGAGCAGTTCTTC
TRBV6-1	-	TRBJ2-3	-	CASGILGLGTDTQYF	TGTGCCAGCGGGATACTAGGTTTGGGCACAGATACGCAGTATTTT
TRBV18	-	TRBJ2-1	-	CASSPPNPPGNEQFF	TGTGCCAGCTCACCACCAAACCCGCCGGGCAATGAGCAGTTCTTC
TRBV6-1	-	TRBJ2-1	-	CASSATGSSYNEQFF	TGTGCCAGCAGTGCTACAGGTAGCTCCTACAATGAGCAGTTCTTC
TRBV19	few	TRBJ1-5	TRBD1	CASSADRARPQHF	TGTGCCAGTAGTGCGGACAGGGCGAGGCCCCAGCATTTT
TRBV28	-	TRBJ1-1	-	CASSLKNTEAFF	TGTGCCAGCAGTTTAAAGAACACTGAAGCTTTCTTT
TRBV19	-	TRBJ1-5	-	CASSIGRRPNQPQHF	TGTGCCAGTAGTATAGGACGGAGGCCCAATCAGCCCCAGCATTTT
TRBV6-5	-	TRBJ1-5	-	CASSYSYRDNQPQHF	TGTGCCAGCAGTTACTCGTATAGAGACAATCAGCCCCAGCATTTT
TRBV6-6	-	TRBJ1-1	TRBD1	CASSTQGAVAEAFF	TGTGCCAGCAGTACTCAGGGGGCTGTAGCTGAAGCTTTCTTT
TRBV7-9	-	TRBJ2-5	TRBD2	CASSLFPGGAYVEETQYF	TGTGCCAGCAGCTTATTCCCCGGGGGGGCTTATGTCGAAGAGACCCAGTACTTC
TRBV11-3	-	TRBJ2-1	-	CASSYNGEQFF	TGTGCCAGCAGCTACAACGGTGAGCAGTTCTTC
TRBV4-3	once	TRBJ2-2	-	CASSQFPEHGGELFF	TGCGCCAGCAGCCAATTCCCGGAACATGGCGGGGAGCTGTTTTTT
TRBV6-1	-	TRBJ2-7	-	CASSEQAISYEQYF	TGTGCCAGCAGTGAACAGGCTATCTCCTACGAGCAGTACTTC
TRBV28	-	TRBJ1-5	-	CASSFDSNQPQHF	TGTGCCAGCAGTTTCGACAGCAATCAGCCCCAGCATTTT
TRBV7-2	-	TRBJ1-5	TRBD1	CASSTQGTLNQPQHF	TGTGCCAGCAGCACACAGGGGACCCTGAATCAGCCCCAGCATTTT
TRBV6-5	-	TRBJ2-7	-	CASSYGGAGAYYEQYF	TGTGCCAGCAGTTACGGCGGTGCGGGGGCTTACTACGAGCAGTACTTC
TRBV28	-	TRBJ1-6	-	CASSPLEDPPLHF	TGTGCCAGCAGCCCCCTTGAGGATCCACCCCTCCACTTT
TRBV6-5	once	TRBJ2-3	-	CASSNTDTQYF	TGTGCCAGCAGCAACACAGATACGCAGTATTTT
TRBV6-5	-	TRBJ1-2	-	CASSGRALGYTF	TGTGCCAGCAGTGGACGGGCACTTGGCTACACCTTC
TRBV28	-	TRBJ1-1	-	CASSYDSGRAFF	TGTGCCAGCAGTTACGACTCGGGGCGAGCTTTCTTT
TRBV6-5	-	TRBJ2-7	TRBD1	CASSYNDRGYEQYF	TGTGCCAGCAGTTACAACGACAGGGGCTACGAGCAGTACTTC
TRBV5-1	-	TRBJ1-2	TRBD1	CASSGGQLANYGYTF	TGCGCCAGCAGCGGGGGACAGTTAGCTAACTATGGCTACACCTTC
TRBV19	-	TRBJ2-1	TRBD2	CASSPLFERDTNEQFF	TGTGCCAGTAGTCCCCTCTTTGAGCGGGATACCAATGAGCAGTTCTTC
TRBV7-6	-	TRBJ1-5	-	CASSLDHQPQHF	TGTGCCAGCAGCTTAGACCATCAGCCCCAGCATTTT
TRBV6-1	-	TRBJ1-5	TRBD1	CASSDGQERGVDQPQHF	TGTGCCAGCAGTGACGGACAGGAAAGGGGAGTCGATCAGCCCCAGCATTTT
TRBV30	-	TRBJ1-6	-	CAWSVTGYNSPLHF	TGTGCCTGGAGTGTTACAGGTTATAATTCACCCCTCCACTTT
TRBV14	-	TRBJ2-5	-	CASSQVGRFGTQYF	TGTGCCAGCAGCCAGGTCGGAAGGTTTGGGACCCAGTACTTC
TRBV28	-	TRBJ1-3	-	CASTGARGSSGNTIYF	TGTGCCAGCACGGGGGCAAGGGGCAGCTCTGGAAACACCATATATTTT
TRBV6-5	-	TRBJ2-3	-	CASLRAHTDTQYF	TGTGCCAGCCTCCGGGCGCACACAGATACGCAGTATTTT
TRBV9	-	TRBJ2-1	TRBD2	CASTLGLAGTNEQFF	TGTGCCAGCACGCTGGGACTAGCGGGGACCAATGAGCAGTTCTTC
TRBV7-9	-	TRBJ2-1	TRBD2	CASTSSGRLYNEQFF	TGTGCCAGCACCTCTAGCGGGAGGCTCTACAATGAGCAGTTCTTC
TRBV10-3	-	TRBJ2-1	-	CAISLTGDNEQFF	TGTGCCATCAGTTTGACTGGAGACAATGAGCAGTTCTTC
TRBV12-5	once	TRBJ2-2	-	CASGLGGAQTGELFF	TGTGCTAGTGGCCTGGGCGGGGCCCAGACAGGGGAGCTGTTTTTT
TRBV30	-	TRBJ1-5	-	CAWSPRGWYGNQPQHF	TGTGCCTGGAGTCCCCGGGGGTGGTACGGCAATCAGCCCCAGCATTTT
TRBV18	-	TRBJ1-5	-	CASSPGGSGNQPQHF	TGTGCCAGCTCACCAGGGGGATCTGGCAATCAGCCCCAGCATTTT
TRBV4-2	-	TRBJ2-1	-	CASSQPITASYNEQFF	TGTGCCAGCAGCCAGCCAATAACAGCCTCCTACAATGAGCAGTTCTTC
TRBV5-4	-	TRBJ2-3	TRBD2	CASSPGGASGRSGTDTQYF	TGTGCCAGCAGCCCGGGCGGGGCTAGCGGGAGATCGGGCACAGATACGCAGTATTTT
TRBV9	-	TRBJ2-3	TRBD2	CASSVVRTSSTDTQYF	TGTGCCAGCAGCGTAGTTCGGACTAGCTCCACAGATACGCAGTATTTT
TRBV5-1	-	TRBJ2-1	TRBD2	CASSLYPSGSSGNEQFF	TGCGCCAGCAGCCTATATCCTAGCGGTTCCTCGGGGAATGAGCAGTTCTTC